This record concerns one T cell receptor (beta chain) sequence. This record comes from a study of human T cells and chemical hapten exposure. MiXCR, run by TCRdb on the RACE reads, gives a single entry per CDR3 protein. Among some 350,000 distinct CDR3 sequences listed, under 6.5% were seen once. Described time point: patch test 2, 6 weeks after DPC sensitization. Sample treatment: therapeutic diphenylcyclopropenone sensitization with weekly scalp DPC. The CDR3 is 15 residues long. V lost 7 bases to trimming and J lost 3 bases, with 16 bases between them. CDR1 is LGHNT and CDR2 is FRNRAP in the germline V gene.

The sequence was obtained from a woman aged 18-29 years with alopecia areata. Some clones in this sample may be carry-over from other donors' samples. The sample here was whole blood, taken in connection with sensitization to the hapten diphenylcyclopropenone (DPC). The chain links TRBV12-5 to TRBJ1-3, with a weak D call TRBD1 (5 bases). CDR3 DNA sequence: TGTGCTAGTGTAGCAGAGGGGTTGCGTGGAAACACCATATATTTT. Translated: CASVAEGLRGNTIYF.